The sequence of this T cell receptor (beta chain) was determined in a study of radiotherapy plus CTLA-4 blockade in lung cancer. Study details: Overall, approximately 18% of patients showed an objective response, while 31% attained disease control.

Method: immunoSEQ multiplex PCR; TCRdb's copy keeps in-frame clones and lacks some. This sample has more than 90,000 clones, with about 90% found just once. Enrolled patients, whose metastatic non-small-cell lung cancer was chemo-refractory, received focal radiation plus CTLA-4 blockade with ipilimumab. Germline V CDR1 and CDR2: SGHDT, YYEEEE. The CDR3 has 14 amino acids. V gave up 3 bases and J gave up 3 bases; unmatched junction bases: 6. The chain joins TRBV5-6 to TRBJ2-7; TRBD1 agrees at 7 bases. This TCR was recovered from a human donor with non-small cell lung cancer that progressed on radiotherapy plus ipilimumab. Sample: peripheral blood, taken from a patient treated with radiotherapy plus ipilimumab. Here the CDR3 DNA reads TGTGCCAGCAGCTACGGGGACAGAGACTACGAGCAGTACTTC. Its translation: CASSYGDRDYEQYF. The whole variable domain, filled in from reference TRBV5-6 and TRBJ2-7, reads DAGVTQSPTHLIKTRGQQVTLRCSPKSGHDTVSWYQQALGQGPQFIFQYYEEEERQRGNFPDRFSGHQFPNYSSELNVNALLLGDSALYLCASSYGDRDYEQYFGPGTRLTVT.